This T cell receptor beta chain was recovered during a study of blood T cell repertoires in COVID-19. The overall study: Acute and convalescent COVID-19 samples came from the United States, Italy and Spain. T cells, B-cell-depleted T cells, or PBMCs provided the cDNA or gDNA that served as material.

Sequenced by immunoSEQ multiplex PCR; TCRdb stores in-frame clones only, minus some. The sample shows roughly 230,000 clones, roughly 80% of them seen only once. Trimming cost V 3 bases and J 1 base, with 21 bases left between them. The CDR3 totals 18 residues. In germline, CDR1 is ENHRY, CDR2 SYGVKD. Material: peripheral blood. This chain links TRBV10-3 with TRBJ1-2, with D possibly TRBD1 on 5 matching bases. The clonotype originates from a woman of 80 years or more with acute or convalescent COVID-19. The CDR3: CAISDPDSSEGHNYGYTF. The CDR3 bases are TGTGCCATCAGTGACCCTGACAGCTCGGAGGGGCATAACTATGGCTACACCTTC.